What follows are 30 T cell receptor beta chains derived from one specimen sequenced in a study of blood T cell repertoires in COVID-19. The protocol was immunoSEQ multiplex PCR, while the TCRdb copy is restricted to in-frame clones and leaves out a portion. The profile shows some 450,000 clones, around nine tenths of them singletons. Source material: peripheral blood. The source is a man aged 18 to 29 with COVID-19, enrolled during active disease.

Concerning this clone: A junction boundary mismatches the germline segment, possibly from a read error. The chain is built from TRBV28 and TRBJ2-6; D remains unclear. The germline V gene has CDR1 MDHEN and CDR2 SYDVKM. The length of the CDR3 is 16 residues. CDR3 residues: CASSPPQAAGANVLTF. CDR3 coding DNA: TGTGCCAGCAGTCCCCCCCAGGCAGCTGGCGCCAACGTCCTGACTTTC.

This clone was detected once. Other DNA variants within this sample encode the same CDR3. The rearrangement joins TRBV19 to TRBJ2-5, with 8 nucleotides matching TRBD1. CDR1 is LNHDA, CDR2 SQIVND, per germline (reference sequence). V dropped 4 bases and J dropped 2; count of bases not matched to a gene: 3. This CDR3 has 14 residues. The CDR3 region has the DNA TGTGCCAGTAGTACTAGACAGGGGCAAGAGACCCAGTACTTC. Protein: CASSTRQGQETQYF.

The rearrangement joins TRBV5-4 to TRBJ2-3; D unclear. Trimming shortened V by 0 bases and J by 1 base, and 12 bases separated the two germline ends. CDR1 and CDR2 from the germline V gene are SGHNT and YYREEE (reference sequence). This CDR3 spans 16 amino acids. This CDR3 is CASSLDVAEGTDTQYF. The CDR3 region has the DNA TGTGCCAGCAGCTTGGATGTTGCGGAAGGCACAGATACGCAGTATTTT.

The V call is TRBV19, the J call TRBJ1-3; D is possibly TRBD1 (5 bases). Germline V gene lookup returns CDR1 LNHDA and CDR2 SQIVND (reference sequence). The CDR3 runs 16 residues. V was shortened by 1 base and J by 0 bases, with 10 bases between the two germline ends. This CDR3 is CASSIGGRGSGNTIYF. The CDR3 DNA follows: TGTGCCAGTAGTATAGGGGGCCGAGGCTCTGGAAACACCATATATTTT.

This chain links TRBV7-2 with TRBJ1-4; D might be TRBD1 (6 bases). Germline V gene data show CDR1 as SGHTA and CDR2 as FQGNSA. Trimming pared 1 base from V and 3 bases from J, leaving 9 bases between. This CDR3 spans 15 amino acids. CDR3 residues: CASSLGQVANEKLFF. CDR3 in DNA: TGTGCCAGCAGCTTAGGACAGGTGGCTAATGAAAAACTGTTTTTT.

The gene calls are TRBV18 and TRBJ2-3, with TRBD2 identical over 7 bases. V gave up 2 bases and J gave up 1 base; unmatched junction bases: 3. The CDR3 has 15 amino acids. The V gene's germline CDR1 is KGHSH and CDR2 LQKENI. CDR3 protein: CASSPKRGGTDTQYF. CDR3 nucleotides: TGTGCCAGCTCACCAAAACGGGGGGGCACAGATACGCAGTATTTT.

J is TRBJ1-5 and V is TRBV19; no reliable D call. Germline values: CDR1 LNHDA, CDR2 SQIVND (reference sequence). V lost 5 bases to trimming and J lost 1 base, with 15 bases between them. The CDR3 is 16 residues long. DNA for the CDR3: TGTGCCAGTAGTGTTTGGGCGGGTGGCAGCAATCAGCCCCAGCATTTT. The encoded protein is CASSVWAGGSNQPQHF.

The V and J genes are TRBV25-1 and TRBJ1-4; 10 nucleotides line up with TRBD1. Trimming cost V 5 bases and J 2 bases; bases outside gene matches: 8. The CDR3 is made up of 17 amino acids. Germline V gene data show CDR1 as MGHDK and CDR2 as SYGVNS. The CDR3 sequence: CASSPVGQGRTNEKLFF. DNA of the CDR3: TGTGCCAGCAGTCCTGTGGGACAGGGGAGGACTAATGAAAAACTGTTTTTT.

The table lists this clone with a few counts. The rearrangement uses TRBV5-4 and TRBJ2-7; 7 nucleotides match TRBD1. Germline loops: CDR1 SGHNT, CDR2 YYREEE (reference sequence). The J segment lost 5 bases and the V segment lost 2 bases, leaving 4 bases of the junction unmatched. This CDR3 contains 13 residues. The CDR3 loop reads CASSFNRGDEQYF. The CDR3 DNA is TGTGCCAGCAGCTTCAACAGGGGAGACGAGCAGTACTTC.

The CDR3 coding sequence is TGCGCCAGCAGCAGAGCCCCAGGGTTTAATTCACCCCTCCACTTT. Translated: CASSRAPGFNSPLHF. The chain uses TRBV4-1 and TRBJ1-6; tentative D call: TRBD1 (5 bases). Germline V gene sequence: CDR1 MGHRA, CDR2 YSYEKL. Trimming cost V 5 bases and J 6 bases, with 14 bases left between them. The CDR3 contains 15 residues.

J is TRBJ2-7 and V is TRBV12-5, with a tentative D call TRBD1 (7 bases). The CDR3 is made up of 14 amino acids. V was pared by 1 base and J by 3 bases, with 10 bases between. CDR1 and CDR2 (germline): LGHNT, FRNRAP. Here the CDR3 reads CASGLGQGGYEQYF. The CDR3 region has the DNA TGTGCTAGTGGTTTGGGGCAGGGGGGCTACGAGCAGTACTTC.

The gene calls are TRBV19 and TRBJ2-4; no firm D call. The germline CDR1 and CDR2 sequences are LNHDA and SQIVND (reference sequence). V was trimmed by 0 bases and J by 8 bases, leaving 8 bases between them. The CDR3 contains 13 residues. The DNA of the CDR3 is TGTGCCAGTAGTATAGATCGAGAGGACATTCAGTACTTC. The encoded protein is CASSIDREDIQYF. Combining the CDR3 with reference TRBV19 and TRBJ2-4 gives the whole variable domain DGGITQSPKYLFRKEGQNVTLSCEQNLNHDAMYWYRQDPGQGLRLIYYSQIVNDFQKGDIAEGYSVSREKKESFPLTVTSAQKNPTAFYLCASSIDREDIQYFGAGTRLSVL.

V usage is TRBV29-1 and J usage is TRBJ2-3; possibly TRBD1 for D (5 bases). The CDR3 has 13 amino acids. V was trimmed by 5 bases and J by 0 bases, leaving 9 bases between them. Germline V lookup: CDR1 SQVTM, CDR2 ANQGSEA. CDR3 in DNA: TGCAGCGTTCACAGGTTAAGCACAGATACGCAGTATTTT. This codes for CSVHRLSTDTQYF.

A word on this clone: A much larger clone differs from this one at a single base, so this may be a read error. The chain uses TRBV2 and TRBJ2-2; TRBD2 agrees at 7 bases. From germline, CDR1 is SNHLY and CDR2 FYNNEI. V gave up 4 bases and J gave up 7 bases; unmatched junction bases: 9. CDR3 length equals 15 residues. CDR3: CASSGGVPGGGELFF. CDR3 coding DNA: TGTGCCAGCAGTGGGGGGGTCCCGGGAGGCGGGGAGCTGTTTTTT. The full variable domain, completed using reference TRBV2 and TRBJ2-2, is EPEVTQTPSHQVTQMGQEVILRCVPISNHLYFYWYRQILGQKVEFLVSFYNNEISEKSEIFDDQFSVERPDGSNFTLKIRSTKLEDSAMYFCASSGGVPGGGELFFGEGSRLTVL.

This rearrangement joins TRBV12-3 or TRBV12-4 to TRBJ2-1; perhaps TRBD1 as D (5 bases). Trimming stripped 5 bases from V and 9 bases from J, with 14 bases between. The CDR3 totals 13 residues. This CDR3 is CASSPRVSSEQFF. CDR3 bases: TGTGCCAGCAGTCCCAGGGTTAGTAGTGAGCAGTTCTTC.

The rearrangement links TRBV5-1 to TRBJ2-1; TRBD2 agrees at 12 bases. The CDR3 extends over 17 amino acids. Germline CDR1 SGHRS, CDR2 YFSETQ. Germline trimming cut 3 bases from V and 5 bases from J; bases unmatched to any gene: 9. The CDR3 DNA reads as TGCGCCAGCAGCTCGGTGACTAGCGGGAGATTGCACAATGAGCAGTTCTTC. Its protein product is CASSSVTSGRLHNEQFF.

This clone has more than one count but fewer than ten. The chain has TRBV30 and TRBJ2-2; TRBD1 aligns across 9 bases. Per the germline V gene, CDR1 is GTSNPN and CDR2 is SVGIG (reference sequence). The V and J ends lost 0 bases and 1 base, in that order; junction bases with no gene match: 3. CDR3 length: 16 residues. CDR3 coding DNA: TGTGCCTGGAGTGTCCGGGGACAGGGGAACACCGGGGAGCTGTTTTTT. Its translation is CAWSVRGQGNTGELFF.

This clone showed up just once. The rearrangement links TRBV7-2 to TRBJ2-5, with 8 bases aligning to TRBD2. Germline trimming cut 5 bases from V and 3 bases from J; bases unmatched to any gene: 11. The CDR3 totals 16 residues. Germline V gene lookup returns CDR1 SGHTA and CDR2 FQGNSA. CDR3 nucleotide sequence: TGTGCCAGCAGCCGGGACCGGGTAGCGGGAAAAGAGACCCAGTACTTC. Residues: CASSRDRVAGKETQYF.

The CDR3: CASRTDSWPYGYTF. DNA of the CDR3: TGTGCCAGTAGGACGGACAGTTGGCCATATGGCTACACCTTC. The J gene is TRBJ1-2, the V gene TRBV19, with D possibly TRBD1 on 6 matching bases. Trimming removed 6 bases at V and 5 bases at J, with 16 bases between. The V gene's germline CDR1 is LNHDA and CDR2 SQIVND (reference sequence). CDR3 size: 14 residues.

The CDR3 loop is CASSSGSEGTQYF. The DNA of the CDR3 is TGTGCCAGTTCTAGCGGTTCCGAGGGTACGCAGTATTTT. The V gene is TRBV2, the J gene TRBJ2-3; TRBD2 aligns across 7 bases. With 9 bases clipped from V and 8 bases from J, the junction kept 11 bases outside the gene matches. The germline CDR1 and CDR2 sequences are SNHLY and FYNNEI. This CDR3 comprises 13 residues.

The rearrangement links TRBV10-3 to TRBJ2-7, with a possible D match to TRBD1 (6 bases). V lost 5 bases and J 7 bases, leaving 15 bases between the germline ends. The germline V gene has CDR1 ENHRY and CDR2 SYGVKD. The CDR3 covers 13 residues. The CDR3 region is CAISPPGQGEQYF. The CDR3 DNA sequence: TGTGCCATCAGTCCCCCGGGGCAGGGGGAGCAGTACTTC.

This clone was recorded only once. This chain links TRBV6-1 with TRBJ2-1; D remains ambiguous. The CDR3 loop spans 16 amino acids. V was trimmed by 0 bases and J by 2 bases, leaving 11 bases between them. Germline V gives CDR1 MNHNS, CDR2 SASEGT. This CDR3 reads CASSEADSPPYNEQFF. CDR3 DNA: TGTGCCAGCAGTGAAGCTGACTCCCCCCCCTACAATGAGCAGTTCTTC.

This clone was seen a single time. The chain couples TRBV24-1 to TRBJ2-2, with D possibly matching TRBD1 (5 bases). Germline CDR1 KGHDR, CDR2 SFDVKD. V lost 0 bases and J 5 bases, leaving 9 bases between the germline ends. The CDR3 covers 15 residues. CDR3 amino acids: CATSDLQPGTGELFF. The CDR3 bases are TGTGCCACCAGTGATTTGCAACCAGGGACCGGGGAGCTGTTTTTT.

The chain combines TRBV7-8 with TRBJ2-1, with D perhaps TRBD2 (6 bases). This CDR3 is 15 amino acids long. Germline-derived CDR1 and CDR2 are SGHVS and FQNEAQ. With 3 bases removed from V and 7 bases from J, the gap between germline ends came to 16 bases. The CDR3 sequence: CASSFAGTAWNEQFF. Written as DNA, the CDR3 is TGTGCCAGCAGCTTTGCGGGGACCGCCTGGAATGAGCAGTTCTTC.

V and J are TRBV19 and TRBJ2-5; perhaps TRBD1 as D (6 bases). Germline CDR1 is LNHDA and CDR2 is SQIVND (reference sequence). The CDR3 covers 16 residues. The ends were cut back, 1 base at V and 4 bases at J, with 16 bases in the middle. CDR3 sequence (DNA): TGTGCCAGTAGTATAGCCAGGGACACCATGGGAGAGACCCAGTACTTC. This sequence encodes CASSIARDTMGETQYF.

This sequence joins TRBV5-1 and TRBJ1-1; D not certain. Germline V CDR1 and CDR2: SGHRS, YFSETQ. V was clipped by 4 bases and J by 1 base, with 14 bases between them. The CDR3 sequence is 15 residues long. CDR3 protein: CASSDRPRGNTEAFF. CDR3 bases: TGCGCCAGCAGCGATCGACCCCGGGGGAACACTGAAGCTTTCTTT.

Only a few counts were recorded for this clone. The chain is built from TRBV14 and TRBJ2-3; possible D gene TRBD2, 6 bases. The germline V gene has CDR1 SGHDN and CDR2 FVKESK. CDR3 size: 14 residues. V dropped 4 bases and J dropped 2 bases, with 10 bases sitting between them. The CDR3 sequence: CASSPGLYTDTQYF. CDR3 DNA sequence: TGTGCCAGCAGCCCGGGACTTTACACAGATACGCAGTATTTT.

Points on this clone: This sample includes further DNA sequences coding for the same CDR3. The chain combines TRBV5-4 with TRBJ2-3; D not resolved. CDR3 length: 13 amino acids. Germline values: CDR1 SGHNT, CDR2 YYREEE (reference sequence). V was shortened by 2 bases and J by 0 bases, with 4 bases between the two germline ends. The CDR3 nucleotides read TGTGCCAGCAGCTTATCGAGCACAGATACGCAGTATTTT. Translated, it gives CASSLSSTDTQYF.

This clone was seen just once. The chain combines TRBV30 with TRBJ1-4; TRBD1 is a possible D gene (5 bases). Germline assignment: CDR1 GTSNPN and CDR2 SVGIG (reference sequence). V was shortened by 2 bases and J by 1 base, with 8 bases between the two germline ends. This CDR3 region has 14 residues. The CDR3 DNA is TGTGCCTGGAGTATGGGGGGAACTAATGAAAAACTGTTTTTT. The encoded protein is CAWSMGGTNEKLFF.

This clone was counted a single time. Written as DNA, the CDR3 is TGTGCCAGCAGGCACTACAGGGGAGCCGGGGAGCTGTTTTTT. This gives the protein CASRHYRGAGELFF. The rearrangement joins TRBV11-3 to TRBJ2-2; 7 bases line up with TRBD1. CDR1 is SGHNT, CDR2 YENEEA, per germline. V shed 6 bases, J shed 6 bases, and the junction held 7 bases outside the gene matches. This CDR3 contains 14 residues.